This is a list of T cell receptor beta chains from one sample in a study of T cells in Graves' hyperthyroidism and ophthalmopathy. TCRdb re-analysed the multiplex PCR reads in MiXCR, keeping a single row per CDR3 protein. This table has hundreds of thousands of distinct CDR3 sequences, about 14% appearing once. The sample consisted of blood. The source of these receptors is a woman between 50 and 59 years old with Graves' ophthalmopathy. Both conserved end residues are part of each CDR3. The D gene is left open where the match is weak. Clone size is not always given. Where it is, it says once, few, many or a class for expanded clones.

D,V,J,length,size,CDR3,DNA
.,TRBV12-3/TRBV12-4,TRBJ1-3,15,many,CASSLSGASGNTIYF,TGTGCCAGCAGTTTAAGCGGGGCATCTGGAAACACCATATATTTT
TRBD2,TRBV4-2,TRBJ2-3,17,.,CASSLGQRDYSTDTQYF,TGTGCCAGCAGCCTTGGGCAGCGGGACTACAGCACAGATACGCAGTATTTT
.,TRBV12-3/TRBV12-4,TRBJ2-1,14,.,CASTLGTDHNEQFF,TGTGCCAGCACCTTAGGTACAGATCACAATGAGCAGTTCTTC
TRBD1,TRBV6-1,TRBJ2-1,17,many,CASSEFLRDRVGNEQFF,TGTGCCAGCAGTGAGTTTCTCCGGGACAGGGTAGGCAATGAGCAGTTCTTC
.,TRBV7-9,TRBJ2-5,15,few,CASSLGLSSQETQYF,TGTGCCAGCAGCTTAGGTCTCTCGTCCCAAGAGACCCAGTACTTC
.,TRBV29-1,TRBJ2-3,15,.,CSVVTGDLGTDTQYF,TGCAGCGTTGTCACAGGCGATCTAGGCACAGATACGCAGTATTTT
.,TRBV27,TRBJ1-4,15,few,CASSGTGRGGEKLFF,TGTGCCAGCAGTGGTACAGGGAGGGGAGGTGAAAAACTGTTTTTT
.,TRBV10-3,TRBJ2-2,14,many,CASTWGGNTGELFF,TGTGCCTCGACCTGGGGCGGGAACACCGGGGAGCTGTTTTTT
TRBD2,TRBV7-2,TRBJ2-3,17,many,CASSLLAGGPVTDTQYF,TGTGCCAGCAGCTTACTAGCGGGAGGGCCGGTCACAGATACGCAGTATTTT
TRBD2,TRBV24-1,TRBJ2-3,16,many,CATSEGLAGVGDTQYF,TGTGCCACCAGTGAGGGACTAGCGGGAGTCGGAGATACGCAGTATTTT
.,TRBV18,TRBJ2-7,15,many,CASSQSTGLTYEQYF,TGTGCCAGCTCACAATCAACAGGACTGACCTACGAGCAGTACTTC
TRBD2,TRBV12-3/TRBV12-4,TRBJ2-1,15,many,CASSRLAGVYNEQFF,TGTGCCAGCAGTCGACTAGCGGGAGTATACAATGAGCAGTTCTTC
TRBD1,TRBV5-1,TRBJ1-1,17,few,CASSPYNLGTDQGEAFF,TGCGCCAGCAGCCCCTACAACCTCGGGACAGACCAAGGGGAAGCTTTCTTT
TRBD1,TRBV7-8,TRBJ2-7,16,many,CASSLVIRTGAYEQYF,TGTGCCAGCAGCTTAGTAATCCGGACAGGCGCCTACGAGCAGTACTTC
TRBD2,TRBV5-6,TRBJ2-3,15,many,CASSSGTSRSDTQYF,TGTGCCAGCAGCTCCGGGACTAGTCGCAGTGATACGCAGTATTTT
.,TRBV20-1,TRBJ2-3,17,many,CSANPRRRGISTDTQYF,TGCAGTGCTAACCCCCGAAGGAGGGGCATTAGCACAGATACGCAGTATTTT
TRBD1,TRBV5-5,TRBJ2-5,15,.,CASSRTGIFTETQYF,TGTGCCAGCAGCAGGACAGGGATCTTCACGGAGACCCAGTACTTC
TRBD1,TRBV19,TRBJ1-2,16,few,CASSIDRTGGPYGYTF,TGTGCCAGTAGTATAGATAGGACAGGGGGACCCTATGGCTACACCTTC
TRBD2,TRBV7-3,TRBJ2-1,14,many,CASSFGGGLNEQFF,TGTGCCAGCAGCTTCGGGGGAGGGCTCAATGAGCAGTTCTTC
.,TRBV2,TRBJ2-2,14,many,CASRGTPNTGELFF,TGTGCCAGCCGGGGGACACCGAACACCGGGGAGCTGTTTTTT
.,TRBV7-2,TRBJ1-5,15,many,CASSRGSMGNQPQHF,TGTGCCAGCTCCCGGGGGTCCATGGGCAATCAGCCCCAGCATTTT
.,TRBV6-6,TRBJ2-3,15,.,CASSYRQASTDTQYF,TGTGCCAGCAGTTATAGGCAGGCTAGCACAGATACGCAGTATTTT
TRBD2,TRBV20-1,TRBJ2-1,15,many,CSARAGWEGQYEQFF,TGCAGTGCTAGAGCCGGGTGGGAGGGCCAGTATGAGCAGTTCTTC
.,TRBV6-1,TRBJ2-5,12,few,CASSEDRETQYF,TGTGCCAGCAGTGAAGACCGGGAGACCCAGTACTTC
.,TRBV10-3,TRBJ1-1,14,many,CAISESGGNTEAFF,TGTGCCATCAGTGAGTCAGGAGGGAACACTGAAGCTTTCTTT